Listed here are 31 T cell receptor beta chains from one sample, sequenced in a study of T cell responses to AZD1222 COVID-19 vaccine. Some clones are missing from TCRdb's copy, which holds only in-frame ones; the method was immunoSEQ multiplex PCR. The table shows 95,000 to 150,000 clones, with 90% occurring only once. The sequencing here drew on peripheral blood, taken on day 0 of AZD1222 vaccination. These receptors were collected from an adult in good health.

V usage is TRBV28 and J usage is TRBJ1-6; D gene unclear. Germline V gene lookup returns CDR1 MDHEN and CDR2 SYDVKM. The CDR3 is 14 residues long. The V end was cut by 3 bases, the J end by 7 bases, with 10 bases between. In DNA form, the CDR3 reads TGTGCCAGCAGTTTTAGGTCCGCGAATTCACCCCTCCACTTT. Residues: CASSFRSANSPLHF.

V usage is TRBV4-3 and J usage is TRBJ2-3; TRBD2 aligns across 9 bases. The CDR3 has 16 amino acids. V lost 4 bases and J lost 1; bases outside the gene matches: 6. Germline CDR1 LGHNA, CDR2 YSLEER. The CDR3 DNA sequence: TGCGCCAGCAGCCTCATAGCTAGCGGGGGCACAGATACGCAGTATTTT. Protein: CASSLIASGGTDTQYF.

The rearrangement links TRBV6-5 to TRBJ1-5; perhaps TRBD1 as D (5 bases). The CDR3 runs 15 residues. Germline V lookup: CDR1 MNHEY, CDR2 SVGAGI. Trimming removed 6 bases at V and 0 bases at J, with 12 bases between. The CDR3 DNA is TGTGCCAGCAGGATGACAGCCTATAGCAATCAGCCCCAGCATTTT. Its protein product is CASRMTAYSNQPQHF.

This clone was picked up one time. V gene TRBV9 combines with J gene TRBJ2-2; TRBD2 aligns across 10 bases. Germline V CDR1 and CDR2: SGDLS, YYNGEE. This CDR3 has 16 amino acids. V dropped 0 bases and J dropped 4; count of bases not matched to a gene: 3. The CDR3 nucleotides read TGTGCCAGCAGCGTAGCACTAGCGGGAATCACCGGGGAGCTGTTTTTT. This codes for CASSVALAGITGELFF. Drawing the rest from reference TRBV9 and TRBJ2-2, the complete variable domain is DSGVTQTPKHLITATGQRVTLRCSPRSGDLSVYWYQQSLDQGLQFLIQYYNGEERAKGNILERFSAQQFPDLHSELNLSSLELGDSALYFCASSVALAGITGELFFGEGSRLTVL.

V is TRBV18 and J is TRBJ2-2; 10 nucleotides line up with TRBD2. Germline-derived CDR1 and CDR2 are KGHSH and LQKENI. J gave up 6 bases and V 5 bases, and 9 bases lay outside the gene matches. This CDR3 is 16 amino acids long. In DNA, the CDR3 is TGTGCCAGCTCAAACCTAGCGGGAGAGACGGCCGGGGAGCTGTTTTTT. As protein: CASSNLAGETAGELFF.

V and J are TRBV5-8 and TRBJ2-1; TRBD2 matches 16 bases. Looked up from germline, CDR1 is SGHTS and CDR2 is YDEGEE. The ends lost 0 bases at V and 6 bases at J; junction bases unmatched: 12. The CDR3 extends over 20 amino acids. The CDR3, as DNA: TGTGCCAGCAGCTTGGTGACGGGACTAGCGGGAGGGAAGGACTCCAATGAGCAGTTCTTC. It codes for CASSLVTGLAGGKDSNEQFF.

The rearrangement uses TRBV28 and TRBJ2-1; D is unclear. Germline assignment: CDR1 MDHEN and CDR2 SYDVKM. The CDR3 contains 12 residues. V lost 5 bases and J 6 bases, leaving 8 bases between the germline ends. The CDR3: CASSGWSNEQFF. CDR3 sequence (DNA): TGTGCCAGCAGTGGCTGGAGCAATGAGCAGTTCTTC.

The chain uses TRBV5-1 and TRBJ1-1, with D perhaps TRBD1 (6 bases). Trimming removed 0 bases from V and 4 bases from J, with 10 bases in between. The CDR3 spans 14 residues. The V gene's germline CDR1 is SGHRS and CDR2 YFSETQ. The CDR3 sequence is CASSLVRGLTEAFF. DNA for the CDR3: TGCGCCAGCAGCTTGGTCAGGGGACTCACTGAAGCTTTCTTT.

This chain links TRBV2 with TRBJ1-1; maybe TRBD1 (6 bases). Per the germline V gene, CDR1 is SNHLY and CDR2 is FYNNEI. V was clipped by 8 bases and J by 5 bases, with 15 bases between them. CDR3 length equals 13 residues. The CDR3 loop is CASGARGGTEAFF. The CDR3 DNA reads TGTGCCAGCGGCGCCAGGGGCGGTACTGAAGCTTTCTTT.

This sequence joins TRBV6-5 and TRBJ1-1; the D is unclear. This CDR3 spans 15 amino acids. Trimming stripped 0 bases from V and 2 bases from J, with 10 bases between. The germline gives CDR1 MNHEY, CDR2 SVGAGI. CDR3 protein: CASSYSIPPNTEAFF. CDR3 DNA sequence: TGTGCCAGCAGTTACTCGATCCCACCCAACACTGAAGCTTTCTTT.

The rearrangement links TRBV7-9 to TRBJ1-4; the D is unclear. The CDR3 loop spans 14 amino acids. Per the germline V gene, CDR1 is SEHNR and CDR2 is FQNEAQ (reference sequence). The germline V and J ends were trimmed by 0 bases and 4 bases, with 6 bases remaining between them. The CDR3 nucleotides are TGTGCCAGCAGCTTAGCGAAGGATAATGAAAAACTGTTTTTT. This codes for CASSLAKDNEKLFF.

The CDR3 spells CASSSGSGSTYNEQFF. CDR3 DNA: TGTGCCAGCAGCTCAGGTAGCGGATCCACCTACAATGAGCAGTTCTTC. This chain connects TRBV7-3 to TRBJ2-1; possible D gene TRBD2, 6 bases. Germline assignment: CDR1 SGHTA and CDR2 FQGTGA. Trimming stripped 4 bases from V and 2 bases from J, with 15 bases between. CDR3 size: 16 residues.

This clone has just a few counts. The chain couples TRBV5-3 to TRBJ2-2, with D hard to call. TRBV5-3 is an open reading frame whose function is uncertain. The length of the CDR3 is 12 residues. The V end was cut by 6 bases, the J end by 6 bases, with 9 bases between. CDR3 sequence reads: CARKRNPGELFF. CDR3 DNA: TGTGCCAGAAAAAGAAACCCCGGGGAGCTGTTTTTT.

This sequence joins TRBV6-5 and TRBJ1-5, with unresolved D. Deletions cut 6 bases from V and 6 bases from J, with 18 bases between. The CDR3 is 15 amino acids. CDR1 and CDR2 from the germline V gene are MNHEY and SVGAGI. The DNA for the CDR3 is TGTGCCAGCAGCCGCGACGGTATGGCCTCTCAGCCCCAGCATTTT. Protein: CASSRDGMASQPQHF.

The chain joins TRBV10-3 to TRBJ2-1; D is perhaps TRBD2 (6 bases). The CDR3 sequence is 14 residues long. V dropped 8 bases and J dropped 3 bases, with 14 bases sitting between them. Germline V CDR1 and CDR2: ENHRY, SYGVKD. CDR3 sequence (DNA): TGTGCCATCCGTCAACTAGCCATCTACAATGAGCAGTTCTTC. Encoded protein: CAIRQLAIYNEQFF.

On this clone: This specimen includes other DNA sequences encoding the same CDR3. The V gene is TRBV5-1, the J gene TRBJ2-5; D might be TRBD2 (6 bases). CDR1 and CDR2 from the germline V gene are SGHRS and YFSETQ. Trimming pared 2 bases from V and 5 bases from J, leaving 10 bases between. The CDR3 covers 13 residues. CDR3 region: CASSFRGGETQYF. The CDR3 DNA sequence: TGCGCCAGCAGCTTCCGTGGGGGGGAGACCCAGTACTTC.

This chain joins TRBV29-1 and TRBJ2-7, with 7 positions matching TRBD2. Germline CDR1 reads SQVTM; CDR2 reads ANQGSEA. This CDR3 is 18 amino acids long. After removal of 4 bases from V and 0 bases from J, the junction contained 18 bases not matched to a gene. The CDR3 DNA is TGCAGCGTTGTAAAATGGTCGCGGCGGGAGATCCTCTCCTACGAGCAGTACTTC. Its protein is CSVVKWSRREILSYEQYF.

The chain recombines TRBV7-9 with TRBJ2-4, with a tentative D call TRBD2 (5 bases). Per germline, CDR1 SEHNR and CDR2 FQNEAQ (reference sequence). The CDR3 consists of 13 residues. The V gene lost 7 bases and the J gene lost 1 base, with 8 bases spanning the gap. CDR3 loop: CASTGEAKNIQYF. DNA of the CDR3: TGTGCCAGCACCGGGGAGGCCAAAAACATTCAGTACTTC.

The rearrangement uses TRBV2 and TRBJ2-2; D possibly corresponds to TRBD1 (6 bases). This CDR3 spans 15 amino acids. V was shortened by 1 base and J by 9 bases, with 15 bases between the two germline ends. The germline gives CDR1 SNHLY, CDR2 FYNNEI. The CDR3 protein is CASSEDGDGGRELFF. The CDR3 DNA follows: TGTGCCAGCAGTGAAGATGGGGATGGGGGCCGGGAGCTGTTTTTT.

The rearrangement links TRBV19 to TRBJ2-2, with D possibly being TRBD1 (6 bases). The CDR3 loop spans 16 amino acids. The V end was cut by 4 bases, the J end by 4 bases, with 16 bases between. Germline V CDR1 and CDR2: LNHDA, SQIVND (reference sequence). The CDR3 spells CASSKWGPSGTGELFF. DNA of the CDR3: TGTGCCAGTAGTAAGTGGGGGCCGTCGGGCACCGGGGAGCTGTTTTTT.

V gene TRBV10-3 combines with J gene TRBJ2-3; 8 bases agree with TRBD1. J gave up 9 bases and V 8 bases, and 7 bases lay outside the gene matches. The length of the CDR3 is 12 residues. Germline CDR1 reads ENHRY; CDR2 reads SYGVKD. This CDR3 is CAIRGQVGTQYF. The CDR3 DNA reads TGTGCCATCCGGGGACAGGTGGGGACGCAGTATTTT.

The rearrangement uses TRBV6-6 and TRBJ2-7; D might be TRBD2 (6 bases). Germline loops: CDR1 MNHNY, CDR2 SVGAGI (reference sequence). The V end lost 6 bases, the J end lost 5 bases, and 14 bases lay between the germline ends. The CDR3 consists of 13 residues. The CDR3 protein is CASRVGGGNEQYF. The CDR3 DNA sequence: TGTGCCAGCAGAGTCGGGGGAGGAAACGAGCAGTACTTC.

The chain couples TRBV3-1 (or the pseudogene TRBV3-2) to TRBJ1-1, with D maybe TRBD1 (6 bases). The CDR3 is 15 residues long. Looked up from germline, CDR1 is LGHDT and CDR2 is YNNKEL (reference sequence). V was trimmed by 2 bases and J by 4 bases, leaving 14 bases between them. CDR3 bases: TGTGCCAGCAGCCAACAGGAAGGGGGAGGCACTGAAGCTTTCTTT. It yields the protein CASSQQEGGGTEAFF.

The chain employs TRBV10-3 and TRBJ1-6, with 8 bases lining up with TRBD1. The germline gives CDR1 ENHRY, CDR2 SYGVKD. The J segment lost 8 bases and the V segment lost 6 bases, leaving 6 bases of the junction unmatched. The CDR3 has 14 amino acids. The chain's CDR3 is CAIRNDRGHSPLHF. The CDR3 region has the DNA TGTGCCATCAGAAACGACAGGGGCCATTCACCCCTCCACTTT.

Here the CDR3 reads CAWSGKGSNQPQHF. CDR3 nucleotides: TGTGCCTGGAGTGGAAAAGGGAGCAATCAGCCCCAGCATTTT. V and J are TRBV30 and TRBJ1-5; unclear D gene. CDR3 size: 14 residues. Trimming removed 1 base at V and 1 base at J, with 8 bases between. CDR1 GTSNPN and CDR2 SVGIG come from the germline V gene (reference sequence).

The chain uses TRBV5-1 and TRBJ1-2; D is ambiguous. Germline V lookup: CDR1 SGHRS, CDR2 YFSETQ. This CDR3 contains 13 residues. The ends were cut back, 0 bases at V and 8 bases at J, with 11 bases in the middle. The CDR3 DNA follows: TGCGCCAGCAGCTTGGATGCGCAAAGCGGCTACACCTTC. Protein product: CASSLDAQSGYTF.

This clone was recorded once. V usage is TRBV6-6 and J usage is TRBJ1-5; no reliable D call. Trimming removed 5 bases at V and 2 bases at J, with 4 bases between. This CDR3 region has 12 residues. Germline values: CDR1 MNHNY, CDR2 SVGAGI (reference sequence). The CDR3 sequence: CASSPRNQPQHF. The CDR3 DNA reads TGTGCCAGCAGTCCTCGCAATCAGCCCCAGCATTTT.

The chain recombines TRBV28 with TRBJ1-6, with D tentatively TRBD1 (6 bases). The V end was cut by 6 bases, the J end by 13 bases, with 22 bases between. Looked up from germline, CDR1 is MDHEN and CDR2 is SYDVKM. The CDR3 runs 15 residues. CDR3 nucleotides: TGTGCCAGCAGAGGGGGGCCTATAGGGGGGGTCCCCCTCCACTTT. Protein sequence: CASRGGPIGGVPLHF. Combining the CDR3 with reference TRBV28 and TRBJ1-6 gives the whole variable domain DVKVTQSSRYLVKRTGEKVFLECVQDMDHENMFWYRQDPGLGLRLIYFSYDVKMKEKGDIPEGYSVSREKKERFSLILESASTNQTSMYLCASRGGPIGGVPLHFGNGTRLTVT.

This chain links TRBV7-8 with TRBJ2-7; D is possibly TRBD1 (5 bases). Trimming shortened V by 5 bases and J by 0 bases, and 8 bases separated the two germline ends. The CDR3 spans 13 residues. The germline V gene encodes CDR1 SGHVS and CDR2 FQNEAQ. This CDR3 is CASSPRASYEQYF. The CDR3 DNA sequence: TGTGCCAGCAGCCCCAGGGCCTCCTACGAGCAGTACTTC.

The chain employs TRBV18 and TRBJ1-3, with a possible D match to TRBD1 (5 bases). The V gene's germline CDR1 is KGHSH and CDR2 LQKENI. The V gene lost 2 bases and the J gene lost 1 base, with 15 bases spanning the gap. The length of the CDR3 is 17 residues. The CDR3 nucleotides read TGTGCCAGCTCACCAAAGTGGCAGGGCGGTTCTGGAAACACCATATATTTT. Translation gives CASSPKWQGGSGNTIYF.

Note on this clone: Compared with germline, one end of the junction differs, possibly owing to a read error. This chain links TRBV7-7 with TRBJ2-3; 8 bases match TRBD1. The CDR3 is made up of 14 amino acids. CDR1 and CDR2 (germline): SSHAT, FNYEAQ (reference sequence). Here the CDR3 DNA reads TGTGCTAGCAGCAGACAGGGGCGCACAGATACGCAGTATTTT. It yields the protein CASSRQGRTDTQYF.